A selection of T cell receptor beta chains follows, all from one sample in a study of blood T cells in healthy people across ages. One entry per CDR3 protein results from TCRdb running MiXCR on the 5' RACE reads. Among roughly 680,000 distinct CDR3 sequences listed, around 20% were seen once. The sequencing sample was made of blood. The receptors were gathered from a man between 65 and 85 years old in good health. CDR3s include the opening cysteine and the closing phenylalanine or tryptophan. A D gene is named only where the DNA matches it firmly. Clone size is not always given. Where it is, it says once, few, many or a class for expanded clones.

d_gene: -; j_gene: TRBJ2-7; v_gene: TRBV29-1; abundance: few; CDR3nt: TGCAGCGTTGGACAAGACCTAGCAGGCGAGCAGTACTTC; CDR3aa: CSVGQDLAGEQYF
d_gene: -; j_gene: TRBJ2-7; v_gene: TRBV18; abundance: few; CDR3nt: TGTGCCAGCTCACCAAACACCAGGGTCGAGCAGTACTTC; CDR3aa: CASSPNTRVEQYF
d_gene: TRBD1; j_gene: TRBJ2-3; v_gene: TRBV7-3; abundance: few; CDR3nt: TGTGCCAGCAGCCCCCGGGACAGGGGAAACACAGATACGCAGTATTTT; CDR3aa: CASSPRDRGNTDTQYF
d_gene: -; j_gene: TRBJ1-6; v_gene: TRBV12-3/TRBV12-4; abundance: -; CDR3nt: TGTGCCAGCGGGGGGGGGACGGTAAATTCACCCCTCCACTTT; CDR3aa: CASGGGTVNSPLHF
d_gene: TRBD1; j_gene: TRBJ1-5; v_gene: TRBV28; abundance: few; CDR3nt: TGTGCCAGCAGTTTCGGACAGGCTAGCAATCAGCCCCAGCATTTT; CDR3aa: CASSFGQASNQPQHF
d_gene: -; j_gene: TRBJ2-1; v_gene: TRBV11-2; abundance: -; CDR3nt: TGTGCCAGCAGCTTAAGGCCCGTCAATGAGCAGTTCTTC; CDR3aa: CASSLRPVNEQFF
d_gene: -; j_gene: TRBJ1-4; v_gene: TRBV7-6; abundance: few; CDR3nt: TGTGCCGGCAGCTTTTCACAGAATAATGAAAAACTGTTTTTT; CDR3aa: CAGSFSQNNEKLFF
d_gene: -; j_gene: TRBJ2-1; v_gene: TRBV29-1; abundance: -; CDR3nt: TGCAGCGTTGAAGAGTCCGTGGGCCGGACTTACAATGAGCAGTTCTTC; CDR3aa: CSVEESVGRTYNEQFF
d_gene: -; j_gene: TRBJ2-1; v_gene: TRBV28; abundance: many; CDR3nt: TGTGCCAGCAGTAACCCCAGGGGCGGAAGGGACAATGAGCAGTTCTTC; CDR3aa: CASSNPRGGRDNEQFF
d_gene: -; j_gene: TRBJ2-7; v_gene: TRBV12-3/TRBV12-4; abundance: -; CDR3nt: TGTGCCAGCACCCGGGACCGGTACGAGCAGTACTTC; CDR3aa: CASTRDRYEQYF
d_gene: -; j_gene: TRBJ2-2; v_gene: TRBV7-9; abundance: -; CDR3nt: TGTGCCAGCAGCCTAGACAAGAACACCGGGGAGCTGTTTTTT; CDR3aa: CASSLDKNTGELFF
d_gene: -; j_gene: TRBJ2-6; v_gene: TRBV7-8; abundance: -; CDR3nt: TGTGCCAGCAGCTTACTGGCCGTGACAGACGGGGCCAACGTCCTGACTTTC; CDR3aa: CASSLLAVTDGANVLTF
d_gene: -; j_gene: TRBJ1-4; v_gene: TRBV29-1; abundance: few; CDR3nt: TGCAGCGTTGGGGGGGCAACTAATGAAAAACTGTTTTTT; CDR3aa: CSVGGATNEKLFF
d_gene: TRBD2; j_gene: TRBJ2-1; v_gene: TRBV27; abundance: -; CDR3nt: TGTGCCAGCAGTTTAAGTGTAGCGGGAGGGAGCAATGAGCAGTTCTTC; CDR3aa: CASSLSVAGGSNEQFF
d_gene: TRBD2; j_gene: TRBJ2-7; v_gene: TRBV28; abundance: few; CDR3nt: TGTGCCAGCAGCCTATTTAGCGGGAGTGGATACGAGCAGTACTTC; CDR3aa: CASSLFSGSGYEQYF
d_gene: -; j_gene: TRBJ2-1; v_gene: TRBV20-1; abundance: -; CDR3nt: TGCAGTGCTGTTCGGCAGGAGGTCTACAATGAGCAGTTCTTC; CDR3aa: CSAVRQEVYNEQFF
d_gene: -; j_gene: TRBJ2-1; v_gene: TRBV7-9; abundance: few; CDR3nt: TGTGCCAGCAGCTCAGGCGTGGGCGAAAACTACAATGAGCAGTTCTTC; CDR3aa: CASSSGVGENYNEQFF
d_gene: -; j_gene: TRBJ2-1; v_gene: TRBV5-1; abundance: few; CDR3nt: TGCGCCAGCAGCTTAGGGGGACTAATTTACAATGAGCAGTTCTTC; CDR3aa: CASSLGGLIYNEQFF
d_gene: -; j_gene: TRBJ2-3; v_gene: TRBV5-1; abundance: many; CDR3nt: TGTGCCAGCAGTTTAGGGACGTACACAGATACGCAGTATTTT; CDR3aa: CASSLGTYTDTQYF
d_gene: TRBD1; j_gene: TRBJ1-2; v_gene: TRBV4-2; abundance: few; CDR3nt: TGTGCCAGCAGCCTCGGGACAGCGCCTAACTATGGCTACACCTTC; CDR3aa: CASSLGTAPNYGYTF
d_gene: -; j_gene: TRBJ2-1; v_gene: TRBV18; abundance: -; CDR3nt: TGTGCCAGCTCACCACCGACCGGCTCCTACAATGAGCAGTTCTTC; CDR3aa: CASSPPTGSYNEQFF
d_gene: TRBD2; j_gene: TRBJ2-3; v_gene: TRBV9; abundance: -; CDR3nt: TGTGCCAGCAGCGGACTAGCGGACACAGATACGCAGTATTTT; CDR3aa: CASSGLADTDTQYF
d_gene: TRBD1; j_gene: TRBJ2-4; v_gene: TRBV6-2/TRBV6-3; abundance: few; CDR3nt: TGTGCCAGCCGGGGGACAGGGGGCTCCATTCAGTACTTC; CDR3aa: CASRGTGGSIQYF
d_gene: TRBD1; j_gene: TRBJ2-2; v_gene: TRBV5-1; abundance: -; CDR3nt: TGCGCCAGCAGCTTGGTTCCCGGGACAGGGGGCGACACCGGGGAGCTGTTTTTT; CDR3aa: CASSLVPGTGGDTGELFF
d_gene: TRBD2; j_gene: TRBJ2-2; v_gene: TRBV11-2; abundance: few; CDR3nt: TGTGCCAGCGGCATTAGCGGGAGGACCGGGGAGCTGTTTTTT; CDR3aa: CASGISGRTGELFF
d_gene: -; j_gene: TRBJ2-5; v_gene: TRBV4-1; abundance: few; CDR3nt: TGCGCCAGCAGCCTTACGGGACCCCCGCTGGAGACCCAGTACTTC; CDR3aa: CASSLTGPPLETQYF
d_gene: -; j_gene: TRBJ2-2; v_gene: TRBV5-1; abundance: -; CDR3nt: TGCGCCAGCAGCAAATCTCCAGGGGCGAACACCGGGGAGCTGTTTTTT; CDR3aa: CASSKSPGANTGELFF
d_gene: TRBD2; j_gene: TRBJ2-7; v_gene: TRBV7-2; abundance: few; CDR3nt: TGTGCCAGCAGCAACCGAGCGGGATCTACGAGGCAGTACTTC; CDR3aa: CASSNRAGSTRQYF
d_gene: -; j_gene: TRBJ1-1; v_gene: TRBV20-1; abundance: -; CDR3nt: TGCAGTGCTAGAGATAGTCGGCAGGGTAGTATGAACACTGAAGCTTTCTTT; CDR3aa: CSARDSRQGSMNTEAFF
d_gene: -; j_gene: TRBJ2-6; v_gene: TRBV3-1; abundance: -; CDR3nt: TGTGCCAGCAGCCAAGCGGATGGGGCCAACGTCCTGACTTTC; CDR3aa: CASSQADGANVLTF
d_gene: -; j_gene: TRBJ1-1; v_gene: TRBV29-1; abundance: few; CDR3nt: TGCAGCGTTGAGTTTGGGGTCGGCGACACTGAAGCTTTCTTT; CDR3aa: CSVEFGVGDTEAFF
d_gene: -; j_gene: TRBJ2-1; v_gene: TRBV5-1; abundance: few; CDR3nt: TGCGCCAGCAGCTCTAAATACGGGTCCTACAATGAGCAGTTCTTC; CDR3aa: CASSSKYGSYNEQFF
d_gene: -; j_gene: TRBJ2-1; v_gene: TRBV7-3; abundance: few; CDR3nt: TGTGCCAGCAGCCCTTCCTCGGACCAAACATACAATGAGCAGTTCTTC; CDR3aa: CASSPSSDQTYNEQFF
d_gene: TRBD2; j_gene: TRBJ2-6; v_gene: TRBV28; abundance: -; CDR3nt: TGTGCCAGCAGTTTTGCGGCTAGCGGTAACGTCCTGACTTTC; CDR3aa: CASSFAASGNVLTF
d_gene: -; j_gene: TRBJ2-3; v_gene: TRBV13; abundance: few; CDR3nt: TGTGCCAGCAGCCCTCGACCCACCACAGATACGCAGTATTTT; CDR3aa: CASSPRPTTDTQYF
d_gene: -; j_gene: TRBJ2-5; v_gene: TRBV10-3; abundance: few; CDR3nt: TGTGCCATCAGTGAGGGACAAATCCAAGAGACCCAGTACTTC; CDR3aa: CAISEGQIQETQYF
d_gene: -; j_gene: TRBJ2-2; v_gene: TRBV20-1; abundance: -; CDR3nt: TGCAGTGCTAGAGCTTCTAACGGGGAGCTGTTTTTT; CDR3aa: CSARASNGELFF
d_gene: TRBD1; j_gene: TRBJ2-3; v_gene: TRBV24-1; abundance: many; CDR3nt: TGTGCCACCAGTGACCTCGCAGGGGGCAGCACAGATACGCAGTATTTT; CDR3aa: CATSDLAGGSTDTQYF
d_gene: -; j_gene: TRBJ1-1; v_gene: TRBV6-5; abundance: -; CDR3nt: TGTGCCAGCCTCATCCCTCGGGGTGAGGCTTTCTTT; CDR3aa: CASLIPRGEAFF
d_gene: -; j_gene: TRBJ2-4; v_gene: TRBV29-1; abundance: few; CDR3nt: TGCAGCGTGGGCCCTCAGGGAACCAAAAACATTCAGTGCTTC; CDR3aa: CSVGPQGTKNIQCF
d_gene: TRBD2; j_gene: TRBJ2-2; v_gene: TRBV24-1; abundance: many; CDR3nt: TGTGCCACCAGTGATGGGACTAGCGGGGGGAACACCGGGGAGCTGTTTTTT; CDR3aa: CATSDGTSGGNTGELFF
d_gene: -; j_gene: TRBJ1-4; v_gene: TRBV18; abundance: many; CDR3nt: TGTGCCAGCAGCCCCCGGGACGGTAATGAAAAACTGTTTTTT; CDR3aa: CASSPRDGNEKLFF